The source of this TCR beta chain is a study of T cell repertoires in cytomegalovirus infection (dated by TCRdb to between 2017 and 2020). Context from the whole study: Peptide stimulations targeted recently identified HLA-C-restricted CMV epitopes, whose presentation resists viral immunomodulation, together with well-studied HLA-B-restricted epitopes. The HLA type of each donor mattered for the analysis, because public TCR beta signatures pointed to carriage of CMV infection along with the matching HLA type.

Comments on this clonotype: Its antigen has not been determined. The sample holds no much larger clone one base away, and base qualities are not on file.

From V the trimming removes 4 bases and from J it removes 5 bases, while the gene matches leave 5 bases of the junction unaccounted for. Via the germline V gene, CDR1 is MGHRA and CDR2 YSYEKL. From its cysteine to its phenylalanine, the CDR3 spans 14 amino acids. Just CDR3 DNA is preserved here, 42 bases in frame from base 1. The run used an Illumina HiSeq 1500. TCRdb reran the public reads through fastp at Q25 and MiXCR, keeping productive beta chains. Each CDR3 protein appears once, grouped with its most common genes and DNA. The table for this sample lists about 150,000 distinct CDR3 sequences; roughly a third of them were counted only once. Clones ranked in the top ten supply roughly 47% of the sample. The research as a whole found: In the ex vivo response, HLA-C-restricted CMV-specific TCR beta clonotypes were dominant, and in two of eight donors the single most frequent clonotype came from this HLA-C-restricted group. Cumulative frequency of public TCR beta family members discriminated carriers of CMV infection plus the relevant HLA type in this cohort and an independent approximately 350-donor cohort.

The meaning of the sample's treatment or condition label: in vitro stimulation with specific CMV peptide epitopes to enrich CMV-specific T cells. This TCR derives from a human donor in good health (CMV status not recorded). Some clones in this sample may be carry-over from other donors' samples. The rearrangement joined TRBV4-1 to TRBJ2-7, with 10 middle bases fitting TRBD2. This sample comprised CD8+ T cells from cultured PBMCs, obtained from culture after CMV antigen stimulation. The nucleotide sequence reads TGCGCCAGCAGCCCGGGAAGCGGGGGGGACGAGCAGTACTTC. This encodes CASSPGSGGDEQYF.